These T cell receptor beta chains were read from a single sample in a study of cytomegalovirus exposure and HLA in healthy donors. Libraries were prepared by immunoSEQ multiplex PCR; TCRdb keeps only in-frame clonotypes and omits some of them. This sample has roughly 150,000 clones, with roughly 83% found just once. Sequencing input: PBMCs. The receptors shown here come from a woman aged 18 to 35 in good health and CMV-seronegative. Both conserved end residues are part of each CDR3. D genes are given only for firm matches. The size entry is marked missing in some rows and otherwise reads once, few, many or a size class.

d_call	clone_size	v_call	j_call	cdr3_aa	cdr3_nt
TRBD1	few	TRBV18	TRBJ2-5	CASSPRGTDRLQETQYF	TGTGCCAGCTCACCACGGGGTACGGACAGGCTCCAAGAGACCCAGTACTTC
TRBD1	-	TRBV14	TRBJ2-7	CASSPYGQGGSYEQYF	TGTGCCAGCAGCCCCTACGGACAGGGAGGCTCCTACGAGCAGTACTTC
TRBD1	-	TRBV15	TRBJ2-2	CATSRGETGARAGELFF	TGTGCCACCAGCAGAGGGGAGACAGGGGCGAGGGCCGGGGAGCTGTTTTTT
-	-	TRBV10-3	TRBJ1-6	CAIRQGNSPLHF	TGTGCCATCAGGCAGGGTAATTCACCCCTCCACTTT
TRBD2	-	TRBV10-3	TRBJ2-3	CAINSGGDTQYF	TGTGCCATCAACAGCGGGGGAGATACGCAGTATTTT
-	-	TRBV7-9	TRBJ1-6	CASSADRNSPLHF	TGTGCCAGCAGCGCAGACAGAAATTCACCCCTCCACTTT
TRBD1	-	TRBV7-8	TRBJ2-7	CASSSRDRGYYEQYF	TGTGCCAGCAGCTCAAGGGACAGGGGGTACTACGAGCAGTACTTC
-	-	TRBV30	TRBJ1-1	CAWSPGTHEATEAFF	TGTGCCTGGAGTCCGGGGACACACGAGGCGACTGAAGCTTTCTTT
-	-	TRBV30	TRBJ1-3	CACDRFGDTIYF	TGTGCATGCGACAGGTTTGGCGACACCATATATTTT
TRBD2	once	TRBV4-2	TRBJ2-1	CASSQLPRLAGEEEQFF	TGTGCCAGCAGCCAACTACCCCGACTAGCGGGGGAGGAGGAGCAGTTCTTC
TRBD2	-	TRBV9	TRBJ2-7	CASTPGGGGYEQYF	TGTGCCAGCACCCCCGGGGGGGGAGGCTACGAGCAGTACTTC
-	-	TRBV30	TRBJ1-1	CAWTWTEGTEAFF	TGTGCCTGGACTTGGACGGAGGGAACTGAAGCTTTCTTT
-	-	TRBV5-6	TRBJ2-7	CASSLAGSYEQYF	TGTGCCAGCAGCTTGGCGGGAAGCTACGAGCAGTACTTC
TRBD1	-	TRBV6-5	TRBJ1-5	CASSRRQGGQPQHF	TGTGCCAGCAGCCGCAGACAGGGGGGCCAGCCCCAGCATTTT
-	-	TRBV19	TRBJ1-5	CASSLRMRDNQPQHF	TGTGCCAGTAGCTTAAGAATGAGGGACAATCAGCCCCAGCATTTT
-	-	TRBV6-4	TRBJ1-2	CASSDLGRRGYTF	TGTGCCAGCAGTGACTTGGGGAGGCGCGGCTACACCTTC
TRBD2	-	TRBV7-9	TRBJ2-3	CASSPQGTSDTDTQYF	TGTGCCAGCAGCCCGCAGGGGACTAGCGATACAGATACGCAGTATTTT
-	few	TRBV28	TRBJ1-1	CASSLTELNTEAFF	TGTGCCAGCAGTTTAACGGAGCTGAACACTGAAGCTTTCTTT
TRBD1	-	TRBV6-1	TRBJ1-1	CASSETGEFGAFF	TGTGCCAGCAGTGAAACAGGGGAGTTCGGAGCTTTCTTT
-	-	TRBV7-2	TRBJ1-4	CASSLGSGAGEKLFF	TGTGCCAGCAGCTTAGGGTCAGGGGCCGGTGAAAAACTGTTTTTT
-	-	TRBV4-1	TRBJ2-7	CASKGGPSEQYF	TGCGCCAGCAAGGGCGGGCCTAGCGAGCAGTACTTC
-	-	TRBV19	TRBJ1-1	CASNPVGEPGLRTEAFF	TGTGCCAGTAACCCTGTTGGGGAGCCCGGTCTTCGGACTGAAGCTTTCTTT
TRBD1	-	TRBV5-1	TRBJ2-7	CASSLRTGTQTYEQYF	TGCGCCAGCAGCTTACGGACAGGAACTCAAACCTACGAGCAGTACTTC
TRBD1	-	TRBV19	TRBJ1-2	CASSNGPGQTNYGYTF	TGTGCCAGTAGTAACGGTCCGGGACAGACCAACTATGGCTACACCTTC
-	-	TRBV5-8	TRBJ1-2	CASSLTANYGYTF	TGTGCCAGCAGCCTGACAGCGAACTATGGCTACACCTTC
TRBD1	-	TRBV7-8	TRBJ2-7	CASSSTGTGGSYEQYF	TGTGCCAGCAGCAGTACCGGGACAGGGGGATCCTACGAGCAGTACTTC
TRBD2	-	TRBV7-9	TRBJ2-5	CASSLRGGLETQYF	TGTGCCAGCAGCTTGCGGGGGGGCCTCGAGACCCAGTACTTC
TRBD1	-	TRBV7-8	TRBJ1-5	CASRPGDSSNQPQHF	TGTGCCAGCCGACCAGGGGACAGTTCCAATCAGCCCCAGCATTTT
-	-	TRBV30	TRBJ2-7	CAWRGGTTYEQYF	TGTGCCTGGAGGGGGGGTACTACCTACGAGCAGTACTTC
-	-	TRBV25-1	TRBJ2-1	CASSPSGWANNEQFF	TGTGCCAGCAGCCCGAGCGGGTGGGCAAACAATGAGCAGTTCTTC
-	once	TRBV9	TRBJ2-3	CASSGLVSTQYF	TGTGCCAGCAGCGGACTTGTAAGTACGCAGTATTTT
TRBD1	-	TRBV2	TRBJ2-1	CASSYMTGIEQFF	TGTGCCAGCAGTTACATGACAGGGATAGAGCAGTTCTTC
TRBD1	-	TRBV4-1	TRBJ2-5	CASSQVDRGQETQYF	TGCGCCAGCAGCCAAGTGGACAGGGGACAAGAGACCCAGTACTTC
TRBD1	-	TRBV18	TRBJ1-5	CASSPQGQGQPQHF	TGTGCCAGCTCACCCCAGGGACAGGGTCAGCCCCAGCATTTT
-	-	TRBV15	TRBJ1-1	CATSRRGSMNTEAFF	TGTGCCACCAGCAGAAGGGGGTCAATGAACACTGAAGCTTTCTTT
TRBD1	-	TRBV10-3	TRBJ2-5	CAIRGTGGEETQYF	TGTGCCATCAGGGGGACAGGGGGCGAAGAGACCCAGTACTTC
-	-	TRBV27	TRBJ1-2	CASRSPGGSYGYTF	TGTGCCAGCAGATCTCCCGGGGGATCTTATGGCTACACCTTC
-	-	TRBV2	TRBJ1-2	CAIVLRDTDGYTF	TGTGCCATCGTCCTCCGGGACACGGACGGCTACACCTTC
-	-	TRBV7-8	TRBJ1-1	CASSAQGVNTEAFF	TGCGCCAGCAGCGCGCAGGGTGTGAACACTGAAGCTTTCTTT
-	-	TRBV4-1	TRBJ1-3	CASSLRESPGNTIYF	TGCGCCAGCAGCCTCCGGGAAAGCCCTGGAAACACCATATATTTT
-	-	TRBV4-2	TRBJ2-2	CASSQGSAGELFF	TGTGCCAGCAGCCAAGGTTCCGCCGGGGAGCTGTTTTTT
TRBD1	-	TRBV5-3	TRBJ1-1	CARSLYRGRWTEAFF	TGTGCCAGAAGCTTGTATAGGGGGCGTTGGACTGAAGCTTTCTTT
TRBD2	-	TRBV9	TRBJ2-1	CASSPHSGGAKNEQFF	TGTGCCAGCAGCCCACATAGCGGGGGGGCCAAGAATGAGCAGTTCTTC
TRBD1	-	TRBV19	TRBJ1-2	CASSKRDRVRGYTF	TGTGCCAGTAGTAAACGGGACAGGGTTCGGGGCTACACCTTC
TRBD1	-	TRBV7-7	TRBJ2-3	CASSSGTGHTDTQYF	TGTGCTAGCAGCTCCGGGACAGGGCACACAGATACGCAGTATTTT
TRBD2	-	TRBV15	TRBJ2-6	CATSRHLAGREPGANVLTF	TGTGCCACCAGCAGACACCTAGCGGGCAGGGAGCCTGGGGCCAACGTCCTGACTTTC
-	once	TRBV5-6	TRBJ2-3	CASSLAGLDTQYF	TGTGCCAGCAGCTTGGCGGGGTTGGATACGCAGTATTTT